The rows below give T cell receptor beta chains drawn from one sample of a study of CD8+CD57+ T cells in acquired aplastic anemia. In TCRdb, the reads were re-called with MiXCR into one record per CDR3 protein. The data contain about 160,000 distinct CDR3 sequences, about 48% of them singletons. The sample consisted of sorted CD4+, CD8+, or CD8+CD57+ T cells (not recorded which) from PBMCs. The receptor source for this set is a human donor in good health. Both conserved end residues are part of each CDR3. D genes are given only for firm matches. Some rows mark clone size as missing; the rest say once, few, many or name a class of expanded clone.

clone size: many
D gene: -
V gene: TRBV25-1
J gene: TRBJ1-1
CDR3 protein: CASSEGAGEAFF
CDR3 DNA: TGTGCCAGCAGTGAAGGGGCCGGGGAAGCTTTCTTT

clone size: many
D gene: TRBD2
V gene: TRBV14
J gene: TRBJ2-3
CDR3 protein: CASSQGTSGRGTDTQYF
CDR3 DNA: TGTGCCAGCAGCCAAGGGACTAGCGGGAGAGGAACAGATACGCAGTATTTT

clone size: once
D gene: -
V gene: TRBV7-2
J gene: TRBJ1-2
CDR3 protein: CASSLDAQIYGYTF
CDR3 DNA: TGTGCCAGCAGCTTAGACGCACAGATCTATGGCTACACCTTC

clone size: -
D gene: -
V gene: TRBV19
J gene: TRBJ1-1
CDR3 protein: CASSRGTSTEAFF
CDR3 DNA: TGTGCCAGTAGTCGGGGGACTTCCACTGAAGCTTTCTTT

clone size: -
D gene: -
V gene: TRBV10-2
J gene: TRBJ1-4
CDR3 protein: CASSGHGTTNEKLFF
CDR3 DNA: TGCGCCAGCAGTGGGCACGGGACAACTAATGAAAAACTGTTTTTT

clone size: many
D gene: TRBD1
V gene: TRBV5-1
J gene: TRBJ1-1
CDR3 protein: CASSEQGANTEAFF
CDR3 DNA: TGCGCCAGCAGCGAACAGGGGGCGAACACTGAAGCTTTCTTT

clone size: few
D gene: TRBD1
V gene: TRBV24-1
J gene: TRBJ2-5
CDR3 protein: CATDRGDQETQYF
CDR3 DNA: TGTGCCACTGACAGGGGCGATCAAGAGACCCAGTACTTC

clone size: many
D gene: -
V gene: TRBV29-1
J gene: TRBJ2-3
CDR3 protein: CSVSTSADTQYF
CDR3 DNA: TGCAGCGTTAGTACTTCAGCAGATACGCAGTATTTT

clone size: -
D gene: -
V gene: TRBV20-1
J gene: TRBJ2-1
CDR3 protein: CSARDREQFF
CDR3 DNA: TGCAGTGCTAGAGATAGGGAGCAGTTCTTC

clone size: few
D gene: TRBD2
V gene: TRBV7-2
J gene: TRBJ2-7
CDR3 protein: CASSSQWGLGVYEQYF
CDR3 DNA: TGTGCCAGCAGCTCCCAATGGGGACTAGGGGTCTACGAGCAGTACTTC

clone size: many
D gene: -
V gene: TRBV7-3
J gene: TRBJ2-7
CDR3 protein: CASSYQGGQREEQYF
CDR3 DNA: TGTGCCAGCAGCTACCAGGGGGGACAGCGCGAAGAGCAGTACTTC

clone size: -
D gene: TRBD2
V gene: TRBV5-4
J gene: TRBJ2-1
CDR3 protein: CASSSQAGRFSYNEQFF
CDR3 DNA: TGTGCCAGCAGCTCACAAGCGGGACGATTCTCCTACAATGAGCAGTTCTTC

clone size: -
D gene: -
V gene: TRBV4-3
J gene: TRBJ1-5
CDR3 protein: CASSQENRGQPQHF
CDR3 DNA: TGCGCCAGCAGCCAAGAGAACCGCGGTCAGCCCCAGCATTTT

clone size: many
D gene: -
V gene: TRBV10-2
J gene: TRBJ1-2
CDR3 protein: CASSEIGQGFGYTF
CDR3 DNA: TGCGCCAGCAGTGAAATAGGCCAGGGATTCGGCTACACCTTC

clone size: -
D gene: TRBD2
V gene: TRBV12-3/TRBV12-4
J gene: TRBJ2-3
CDR3 protein: CASSLTRLAGTDTQYF
CDR3 DNA: TGTGCCAGCAGTTTAACGAGACTAGCGGGGACAGATACGCAGTATTTT

clone size: -
D gene: TRBD2
V gene: TRBV5-1
J gene: TRBJ2-1
CDR3 protein: CASSLVLAGSYNEQFF
CDR3 DNA: TGCGCCAGCAGCTTGGTCCTAGCGGGAAGCTACAATGAGCAGTTCTTC

clone size: -
D gene: TRBD1
V gene: TRBV6-2/TRBV6-3
J gene: TRBJ2-6
CDR3 protein: CASSYPTGLGSGANVLTF
CDR3 DNA: TGTGCCAGCAGTTACCCGACAGGGCTCGGGTCCGGGGCCAACGTCCTGACTTTC

clone size: many
D gene: -
V gene: TRBV4-1
J gene: TRBJ2-5
CDR3 protein: CASSQVSGAGGETQYF
CDR3 DNA: TGCGCCAGCAGCCAAGTCTCAGGGGCAGGCGGGGAGACCCAGTACTTC

clone size: -
D gene: TRBD2
V gene: TRBV6-1
J gene: TRBJ2-3
CDR3 protein: CASSEVVIKREELDTQYF
CDR3 DNA: TGTGCCAGCAGTGAAGTAGTGATAAAGCGGGAGGAACTAGATACGCAGTATTTT

clone size: many
D gene: -
V gene: TRBV10-2
J gene: TRBJ1-1
CDR3 protein: CASIGRMNTEAFF
CDR3 DNA: TGCGCCAGCATTGGACGGATGAACACTGAAGCTTTCTTT

clone size: -
D gene: -
V gene: TRBV11-1
J gene: TRBJ2-7
CDR3 protein: CASSLTPPDSSYEQYF
CDR3 DNA: TGTGCCAGCAGCTTAACGCCCCCGGACAGTTCCTACGAGCAGTACTTC

clone size: -
D gene: -
V gene: TRBV25-1
J gene: TRBJ2-7
CDR3 protein: CASSDLGGSDSYEQYF
CDR3 DNA: TGTGCCAGCAGTGACCTGGGTGGTAGCGACTCCTACGAGCAGTACTTC

clone size: many
D gene: TRBD1
V gene: TRBV3-1
J gene: TRBJ1-1
CDR3 protein: CASSRGQTSPEAFF
CDR3 DNA: TGTGCCAGCAGCCGGGGACAGACCTCCCCTGAAGCTTTCTTT

clone size: -
D gene: -
V gene: TRBV24-1
J gene: TRBJ2-3
CDR3 protein: CATSDRGADTQYF
CDR3 DNA: TGTGCCACCAGTGATCGGGGGGCGGATACGCAGTATTTT

clone size: many
D gene: TRBD1
V gene: TRBV11-2
J gene: TRBJ1-6
CDR3 protein: CASSWGQGSSPLHF
CDR3 DNA: TGTGCCAGCAGCTGGGGACAGGGGAGCTCACCCCTCCACTTT

clone size: -
D gene: -
V gene: TRBV12-3/TRBV12-4
J gene: TRBJ2-3
CDR3 protein: CASSFGLTTDTQYF
CDR3 DNA: TGTGCCAGCAGTTTTGGTCTCACCACAGATACGCAGTATTTT

clone size: many
D gene: -
V gene: TRBV7-8
J gene: TRBJ1-1
CDR3 protein: CASNSPVNTEAFF
CDR3 DNA: TGTGCCAGCAATTCACCCGTGAACACTGAAGCTTTCTTT

clone size: few
D gene: TRBD1
V gene: TRBV3-1
J gene: TRBJ1-3
CDR3 protein: CASSRDSLSGNTIYF
CDR3 DNA: TGTGCCAGCAGCCGGGACAGCCTCTCTGGAAACACCATATATTTT

clone size: many
D gene: -
V gene: TRBV5-5
J gene: TRBJ2-2
CDR3 protein: CASSLVGLAQIGGELFF
CDR3 DNA: TGTGCCAGCAGCTTGGTGGGACTTGCACAAATCGGGGGGGAGCTGTTTTTT

clone size: many
D gene: TRBD2
V gene: TRBV6-1
J gene: TRBJ2-7
CDR3 protein: CASNKDGGSSYEQYF
CDR3 DNA: TGTGCCAGCAATAAGGACGGGGGGAGCTCCTACGAGCAGTACTTC

clone size: many
D gene: -
V gene: TRBV7-2
J gene: TRBJ2-7
CDR3 protein: CASRFLSGEQYF
CDR3 DNA: TGTGCCAGCAGATTTCTATCAGGCGAGCAGTACTTC

clone size: -
D gene: -
V gene: TRBV7-2
J gene: TRBJ1-5
CDR3 protein: CASSGRGISNQPQHF
CDR3 DNA: TGTGCCAGCAGCGGTAGGGGGATCAGCAATCAGCCCCAGCATTTT

clone size: -
D gene: -
V gene: TRBV20-1
J gene: TRBJ1-6
CDR3 protein: CSAREEANNSPLHF
CDR3 DNA: TGCAGTGCTAGAGAAGAGGCGAATAATTCACCCCTCCACTTT

clone size: many
D gene: -
V gene: TRBV7-3
J gene: TRBJ2-2
CDR3 protein: CASSQSGTGELFF
CDR3 DNA: TGTGCCAGCAGCCAAAGCGGCACCGGGGAGCTGTTTTTT

clone size: medium-sized
D gene: -
V gene: TRBV19
J gene: TRBJ1-2
CDR3 protein: CASRKDGNYGYTF
CDR3 DNA: TGTGCCAGTAGGAAGGACGGGAACTATGGCTACACCTTC

clone size: many
D gene: -
V gene: TRBV19
J gene: TRBJ1-1
CDR3 protein: CASSFTKNTEAFF
CDR3 DNA: TGTGCCAGTAGTTTCACCAAGAACACTGAAGCTTTCTTT

clone size: -
D gene: -
V gene: TRBV15
J gene: TRBJ1-2
CDR3 protein: CATSKTNYGYTF
CDR3 DNA: TGTGCCACCAGCAAAACTAACTATGGCTACACCTTC

clone size: -
D gene: -
V gene: TRBV7-2
J gene: TRBJ2-1
CDR3 protein: CASSLGLNEQFF
CDR3 DNA: TGTGCCAGCAGTTTGGGGCTCAATGAGCAGTTCTTC

clone size: -
D gene: -
V gene: TRBV4-1
J gene: TRBJ2-7
CDR3 protein: CASSQALRQDPYEQYF
CDR3 DNA: TGTGCCAGCAGCCAAGCTTTACGGCAAGACCCCTACGAGCAGTACTTC

clone size: -
D gene: -
V gene: TRBV30
J gene: TRBJ1-3
CDR3 protein: CAYQNRGNTIYF
CDR3 DNA: TGTGCCTATCAAAACCGGGGAAACACCATATATTTT

clone size: -
D gene: TRBD1
V gene: TRBV10-3
J gene: TRBJ2-1
CDR3 protein: CAISEAGQGWNEQFF
CDR3 DNA: TGTGCCATCAGTGAGGCCGGACAGGGGTGGAATGAGCAGTTCTTC

clone size: many
D gene: TRBD2
V gene: TRBV12-3/TRBV12-4
J gene: TRBJ2-7
CDR3 protein: CASSLRTSGTSGQYF
CDR3 DNA: TGTGCCAGCAGTCTGAGGACTAGCGGGACCTCAGGGCAGTACTTC

clone size: many
D gene: TRBD1
V gene: TRBV7-2
J gene: TRBJ1-5
CDR3 protein: CASSLTGGLNQPQHF
CDR3 DNA: TGTGCCAGCAGTCTAACAGGGGGACTCAATCAGCCCCAGCATTTT

clone size: many
D gene: TRBD2
V gene: TRBV5-1
J gene: TRBJ2-7
CDR3 protein: CASSLPGGNYEQYF
CDR3 DNA: TGCGCCAGCAGCTTGCCGGGAGGGAACTACGAGCAGTACTTC

clone size: many
D gene: -
V gene: TRBV19
J gene: TRBJ1-3
CDR3 protein: CASSGGWPVGNTIYF
CDR3 DNA: TGTGCCAGTAGTGGTGGTTGGCCGGTCGGAAACACCATATATTTT

clone size: few
D gene: TRBD2
V gene: TRBV19
J gene: TRBJ2-7
CDR3 protein: CASSMLAGGTYEQYF
CDR3 DNA: TGTGCCAGTAGTATGCTAGCGGGAGGGACCTACGAGCAGTACTTC

clone size: -
D gene: -
V gene: TRBV19
J gene: TRBJ1-6
CDR3 protein: CASNQGGNSPLHF
CDR3 DNA: TGTGCCAGTAACCAGGGAGGTAATTCACCCCTCCACTTT

clone size: few
D gene: TRBD2
V gene: TRBV6-2/TRBV6-3
J gene: TRBJ2-1
CDR3 protein: CASSYSRGASGRHNEQFF
CDR3 DNA: TGTGCCAGCAGTTACTCGAGAGGGGCTAGCGGGAGACATAATGAGCAGTTCTTC

clone size: few
D gene: -
V gene: TRBV3-1
J gene: TRBJ1-4
CDR3 protein: CASSQGVARINEKLFF
CDR3 DNA: TGTGCCAGCAGCCAGGGGGTCGCAAGGATTAATGAAAAACTGTTTTTT

clone size: -
D gene: -
V gene: TRBV29-1
J gene: TRBJ2-3
CDR3 protein: CSVEDRTGTGFTDTQYF
CDR3 DNA: TGCAGCGTTGAAGACCGGACCGGGACCGGATTCACAGATACGCAGTATTTT

clone size: many
D gene: -
V gene: TRBV9
J gene: TRBJ1-2
CDR3 protein: CASSVEGAAGTF
CDR3 DNA: TGTGCCAGCAGCGTAGAAGGGGCGGCGGGCACCTTC

clone size: many
D gene: TRBD2
V gene: TRBV6-5
J gene: TRBJ2-5
CDR3 protein: CASSRGVQETQYF
CDR3 DNA: TGTGCCAGCAGCCGGGGGGTCCAAGAGACCCAGTACTTC

clone size: -
D gene: -
V gene: TRBV10-3
J gene: TRBJ2-2
CDR3 protein: CAIASLGHNTGELFF
CDR3 DNA: TGTGCCATAGCTAGTTTGGGACACAACACCGGGGAGCTGTTTTTT